The present T cell receptor beta chain was sequenced within a study of T cell responses to AZD1222 COVID-19 vaccine. Whole-study findings and limits: Spike-spanning, vaccine-associated CD4 TCRs were dominant at 160-218 and 743-854. Donors were mostly white British, more females; clonal diversity possibly underestimated. Seropositivity was recorded at baseline in only a handful of AZD1222 recipients.

CDR1 is SGHTA, CDR2 FQGTGA, per germline. The CDR3 has 15 amino acids. Trimming took off 2 bases at V and 1 base at J, with 11 bases between the two ends. Sequenced by immunoSEQ multiplex PCR; TCRdb stores in-frame clones only, minus some. The table records about 92,000 clones, approximately 87% of them present only once. Concerning this clone itself: As yet, its antigen is unknown. Other DNA variants within this sample encode the same CDR3.

This material consisted of peripheral blood, taken on day 0 of AZD1222 vaccination. V and J are TRBV7-3 and TRBJ2-5, with D possibly TRBD2 on 7 matching bases. The clonotype was recovered from an adult in good health. CDR3 residues: CASSLGRGPQETQYF. The CDR3 DNA sequence: TGTGCCAGCAGCTTAGGGCGGGGGCCCCAAGAGACCCAGTACTTC.